Shown below are 26 T cell receptor beta chains from a single sample sequenced in a study of shared clonotypes between healthy human individuals. Produced via immunoSEQ multiplex PCR; TCRdb's table is partial and in-frame only. The data hold 550,000 to 600,000 clones, with roughly 79% observed a single time. Sequencing input: PBMCs. Receptors were obtained from a woman aged 40 to 50 in good health. Some clones in this sample may be carry-over from other donors' samples.

A remark on this clone: Its ends do not fully match the called genes, so a read error is possible. The chain is built from TRBV11-2 and TRBJ1-1; a weak D match, TRBD1 (5 bases). The germline gives CDR1 SGHAT, CDR2 FQNNGV. This CDR3 contains 13 residues. The CDR3 nucleotides read TGTGCCAGTGGGATCGGACAATCGCCTGAAGCTCTCTTT. This sequence encodes CASGIGQSPEALF.

The CDR3 loop is CASSIGSRVSYNEQFF. CDR3 DNA sequence: TGTGCCAGCAGCATTGGATCTAGGGTCTCCTACAATGAGCAGTTCTTC. The rearrangement uses TRBV7-6 and TRBJ2-1; D not certain. This CDR3 is built from 16 residues. Germline V CDR1 and CDR2: SGHVS, FNYEAQ. V lost 5 bases and J lost 0, with 14 bases in between.

This clone was counted at least ten times. The chain recombines TRBV13 with TRBJ2-5; 11 bases match TRBD2. The CDR3 totals 16 residues. Looked up from germline, CDR1 is PRHDT and CDR2 is FYEKMQ (reference sequence). V dropped 6 bases and J dropped 2; count of bases not matched to a gene: 8. The CDR3 is CASRTGTSGPQETQYF. The DNA of the CDR3 is TGTGCCAGCAGAACCGGGACTAGCGGACCGCAAGAGACCCAGTACTTC. Looking up the rest from reference TRBV13 and TRBJ2-5 gives the full variable domain: AAGVIQSPRHLIKEKRETATLKCYPIPRHDTVYWYQQGPGQDPQFLISFYEKMQSDKGSIPDRFSAQQFSDYHSELNMSSLELGDSALYFCASRTGTSGPQETQYFGPGTRLLVL.

This clone came up many times. This sample includes further DNA sequences coding for the same CDR3. The rearrangement uses TRBV30 and TRBJ2-2; D remains ambiguous. The CDR3 is made up of 14 amino acids. Germline CDR1 and CDR2: GTSNPN and SVGIG (reference sequence). V gave up 0 bases and J gave up 1 base, with 6 bases separating them. DNA of the CDR3: TGTGCCTGGAGTGTACAACAGAACACCGGGGAGCTGTTTTTT. This gives the protein CAWSVQQNTGELFF.

This chain links TRBV6-5 with TRBJ2-3; D possibly matches TRBD1 or TRBD2 (5 bases each). This CDR3 is 14 amino acids long. V lost 6 bases and J 3 bases, leaving 13 bases between the germline ends. Looked up from germline, CDR1 is MNHEY and CDR2 is SVGAGI. The DNA of the CDR3 is TGTGCCAGCAGCCAGGGACGGACAACAGATACGCAGTATTTT. Its translation is CASSQGRTTDTQYF.

A note on this clone: This same CDR3 is encoded by further DNA sequences in the sample. The chain combines TRBV5-1 with TRBJ1-5, with D tentatively TRBD1 (6 bases). This CDR3 comprises 15 residues. Trimming took off 4 bases at V and 6 bases at J, with 17 bases between the two ends. CDR1 and CDR2 from the germline V gene are SGHRS and YFSETQ. CDR3 sequence reads: CASSPEGRGSQPQHF. The DNA of the CDR3 is TGCGCCAGCAGCCCCGAGGGGAGGGGGAGTCAGCCCCAGCATTTT. Full variable domain (missing parts from reference TRBV5-1 and TRBJ1-5): KAGVTQTPRYLIKTRGQQVTLSCSPISGHRSVSWYQQTPGQGLQFLFEYFSETQRNKGNFPGRFSGRQFSNSRSEMNVSTLELGDSALYLCASSPEGRGSQPQHFGDGTRLSIL.

This clone has only a few counts. This chain connects TRBV18 to TRBJ1-5; D not certain. This CDR3 has 17 amino acids. Trimming pared 3 bases from V and 1 base from J, leaving 16 bases between. Germline V CDR1 and CDR2: KGHSH, LQKENI. CDR3 amino acids: CASSPLGPGMSNQPQHF. In nucleotides, the CDR3 is TGTGCCAGCTCACCGCTGGGCCCAGGTATGAGCAATCAGCCCCAGCATTTT.

The CDR3 spells CASRLTPPGDNEQFF. The CDR3 nucleotides read TGTGCCAGCAGATTAACACCGCCCGGGGACAATGAGCAGTTCTTC. The chain recombines TRBV27 with TRBJ2-1, with D possibly TRBD2 on 5 matching bases. The CDR3 is made up of 15 amino acids. Trimming took off 6 bases at V and 5 bases at J, with 17 bases between the two ends. Germline V gene lookup returns CDR1 MNHEY and CDR2 SMNVEV (reference sequence).

V and J are TRBV25-1 and TRBJ2-1; D not certain. Germline V gene data show CDR1 as MGHDK and CDR2 as SYGVNS. V was shortened by 0 bases and J by 10 bases, with 10 bases between the two germline ends. This CDR3 region has 13 residues. CDR3: CASSEYGIGEQFF. Here the CDR3 DNA reads TGTGCCAGCAGTGAATATGGAATCGGGGAGCAGTTCTTC.

The rearrangement uses TRBV30 and TRBJ1-5; maybe TRBD1 (6 bases). Per the germline V gene, CDR1 is GTSNPN and CDR2 is SVGIG (reference sequence). The CDR3 spans 12 residues. Trimming left V 2 bases short and J 6 bases short, with 8 bases between. The CDR3 protein is CAWSRGFQPQHF. The CDR3 DNA is TGTGCCTGGAGTAGGGGGTTTCAGCCCCAGCATTTT.

The chain employs TRBV2 and TRBJ2-2, with 8 bases that match TRBD1. Germline values: CDR1 SNHLY, CDR2 FYNNEI. After removal of 4 bases from V and 6 bases from J, the junction contained 7 bases not matched to a gene. This CDR3 contains 15 residues. CDR3 sequence (DNA): TGTGCCAGCAGTGCGGACAGGGCCGGTCCCGGGGAGCTGTTTTTT. The encoded protein is CASSADRAGPGELFF.

The CDR3 DNA reads TGTGCCAGCAGGCAGACTGGGTCCTACGAGCAGTACTTC. It translates to CASRQTGSYEQYF. The chain is built from TRBV6-5 and TRBJ2-7, with no clear D. V lost 6 bases, J lost 1 base, and 10 bases lay in between. The CDR3 runs 13 residues. Germline V gives CDR1 MNHEY, CDR2 SVGAGI.

The table lists this clone with a count of one. V usage is TRBV25-1 and J usage is TRBJ2-7, with D perhaps TRBD2 (6 bases). V was shortened by 7 bases and J by 0 bases, with 10 bases between the two germline ends. Per the germline V gene, CDR1 is MGHDK and CDR2 is SYGVNS. This CDR3 comprises 13 residues. The CDR3 here is CASTRGSSYEQYF. CDR3 nucleotides: TGTGCCAGCACCCGGGGGAGCTCCTACGAGCAGTACTTC.

This clone came up once. The junction departs from germline at one end; a sequencing error may be responsible. Here the CDR3 reads CASSQDLKALASF. In nucleotides, the CDR3 is TGCGCCAGCAGCCAAGATTTAAAAGCCCTGGCTTCTTTT. The chain combines TRBV4-1 with TRBJ1-3; D uncertain. This CDR3 has 13 amino acids. The germline gives CDR1 MGHRA, CDR2 YSYEKL.

This clone has only one observation. The chain uses TRBV18 and TRBJ1-1, with D possibly matching TRBD1 (5 bases). The germline V gene encodes CDR1 KGHSH and CDR2 LQKENI. The CDR3 covers 14 residues. Trimming took 2 bases from V and 2 from J, leaving 9 bases between them. The CDR3 bases are TGTGCCAGCTCACCATTGACAGAAAACACTGAAGCTTTCTTT. It encodes CASSPLTENTEAFF.

With regard to this clone: Other nucleotide sequences in the sample specify the same CDR3. The chain joins TRBV7-9 to TRBJ2-3; no definite D call. Trimming took off 5 bases at V and 0 bases at J, with 9 bases between the two ends. The length of the CDR3 is 14 residues. Germline V gene data show CDR1 as SEHNR and CDR2 as FQNEAQ (reference sequence). The CDR3 sequence: CASSPTTSTDTQYF. The CDR3 nucleotides are TGTGCCAGCAGCCCGACGACTAGCACAGATACGCAGTATTTT.

This clone has a single count. This sequence joins TRBV6-5 and TRBJ2-1; TRBD2 agrees at 7 bases. V dropped 10 bases and J dropped 14; count of bases not matched to a gene: 11. Germline values: CDR1 MNHEY, CDR2 SVGAGI. The CDR3 has 11 amino acids. The CDR3 here is CATATSEREFF. In DNA form, the CDR3 reads TGTGCCACCGCCACTAGCGAAAGGGAGTTCTTC.

This clone was seen only a few times. This may come from a read error, since a much larger clone is one base off. Additional DNA sequences in this sample encode the identical CDR3. The chain combines TRBV30 with TRBJ2-2; tentatively, D is TRBD1 or TRBD2 (5 bases each). The CDR3 is 14 residues long. The germline V gene encodes CDR1 GTSNPN and CDR2 SVGIG (reference sequence). The chain's CDR3 is CAWTGTPNTGELFF. Written as DNA, the CDR3 is TGTGCCTGGACGGGGACCCCAAACACCGGGGAGTTGTTTTTT.

J is TRBJ2-1 and V is TRBV6-5; D call uncertain. CDR3 length equals 14 residues. V dropped 6 bases and J dropped 2 bases, with 11 bases sitting between them. Germline V gene lookup returns CDR1 MNHEY and CDR2 SVGAGI. This chain's CDR3 is CASRRPIPYNEQFF. DNA of the CDR3: TGTGCCAGCAGGCGACCTATCCCCTACAATGAGCAGTTCTTC.

This clone was detected many times. This chain uses TRBV10-2 with TRBJ2-7, with D possibly matching TRBD2 (6 bases). The length of the CDR3 is 12 residues. Looked up from germline, CDR1 is WSHSY and CDR2 is SAAADI. Deletions cut 8 bases from V and 0 bases from J, with 8 bases between. The CDR3 DNA sequence: TGCGCCAGCCACGGGAGCTCCTACGAGCAGTACTTC. Translating gives CASHGSSYEQYF.

The chain joins TRBV19 to TRBJ2-1; the D gene could be TRBD1 or TRBD2 (6 bases each). This CDR3 has 15 residues. Trimming left V 4 bases short and J 4 bases short, with 14 bases between. Germline V gene lookup returns CDR1 LNHDA and CDR2 SQIVND (reference sequence). This CDR3 reads CASSKGGGGYNEQFF. CDR3 nucleotide sequence: TGTGCCAGTAGTAAGGGGGGAGGAGGGTACAATGAGCAGTTCTTC.

This chain connects TRBV9 to TRBJ2-5; 15 nucleotides match TRBD2. The J call is doubtful: the DNA matches TRBJ2-7 better. This CDR3 has 15 residues. Germline V gene sequence: CDR1 SGDLS, CDR2 YYNGEE. CDR3 sequence (DNA): TGTGCCAGCAGCCGAGTGGGACTAGCGGGGGGCGAGCAGTACTTC. Translating gives CASSRVGLAGGEQYF.

A remark on this clone: Lacking the conserved final phenylalanine or tryptophan, this CDR3 likely reflects a read error. The chain employs TRBV2 and TRBJ2-7; no firm D call. From germline, CDR1 is SNHLY and CDR2 FYNNEI. CDR3 length: 11 amino acids. CDR3 residues: CASGEVTEQYL. CDR3 nucleotides: TGTGCCAGCGGTGAAGTGACCGAGCAGTACTTA.

About this clone: The same CDR3 arises from other DNA sequences in this sample as well. The rearrangement links TRBV30 to TRBJ2-7; D is undetermined. V lost 2 bases and J lost 1, with 3 bases in between. This CDR3 contains 11 residues. Germline lookup yields CDR1 GTSNPN and CDR2 SVGIG (reference sequence). The CDR3 reads CAWSLSYEQYF. The CDR3 region has the DNA TGTGCCTGGAGTCTTTCCTACGAGCAGTACTTC.

V is TRBV18 and J is TRBJ2-7, with 14 bases aligning to TRBD2. This CDR3 region has 18 residues. V dropped 2 bases and J dropped 3; count of bases not matched to a gene: 9. The V gene's germline CDR1 is KGHSH and CDR2 LQKENI. The CDR3 is CASSPLGLAGAFDYEQYF. The DNA for the CDR3 is TGTGCCAGCTCACCATTGGGACTAGCGGGAGCCTTCGACTACGAGCAGTACTTC.

The chain combines TRBV7-9 with TRBJ2-7; tentatively, D is TRBD2 (5 bases). Germline V gives CDR1 SEHNR, CDR2 FQNEAQ (reference sequence). The V and J ends lost 1 base and 2 bases respectively, with 15 bases between them. The CDR3 contains 16 residues. DNA of the CDR3: TGTGCCAGCAGCTTAGTGGGCTTCGAGGGAACCTACGAGCAGTACTTC. Protein product: CASSLVGFEGTYEQYF.